This is a list of T cell receptor beta chains from one sample in a study of T cells after yellow fever vaccination. A single record per CDR3 protein comes from TCRdb applying MiXCR to the 5' RACE reads. The table has about 260,000 distinct CDR3 sequences, under 15% seen once. Source: CD4+ T cells sorted from PBMCs, taken 45 days after the yellow fever booster vaccination. Receptors were obtained from a man aged 25 to 40 who received the YFV17D yellow fever vaccine. CDR3s include the opening cysteine and the closing phenylalanine or tryptophan. D genes are given only for firm matches. A clone size is listed for some rows: how often the clone was seen (once, few, many), or a class if it is expanded.

j_gene,v_gene,len,d_gene,abundance,CDR3aa,CDR3nt
TRBJ2-5,TRBV30,15,NA,few,CAWSDTGGARETQYF,TGTGCCTGGAGTGACACAGGGGGGGCACGAGAGACCCAGTACTTC
TRBJ1-1,TRBV14,15,TRBD1,few,CASSPRTGWDTEAFF,TGTGCCAGCAGCCCGCGGACAGGGTGGGACACTGAAGCTTTCTTT
TRBJ2-1,TRBV12-3/TRBV12-4,16,NA,few,CASMMVRAESYNEQFF,TGTGCCAGCATGATGGTTAGGGCGGAGTCATACAATGAGCAGTTCTTC
TRBJ2-3,TRBV5-1,13,NA,few,CASRFTSTDTQYF,TGCGCCAGCAGGTTTACTAGCACAGATACGCAGTATTTT
TRBJ2-5,TRBV20-1,14,NA,NA,CSAPFWGVWETQYF,TGCAGTGCTCCCTTTTGGGGGGTTTGGGAGACCCAGTACTTC
TRBJ2-7,TRBV29-1,13,TRBD1,many,CSVGRQGPYEQYF,TGCAGCGTGGGACGACAGGGGCCCTACGAGCAGTACTTC
TRBJ2-7,TRBV12-3/TRBV12-4,14,NA,NA,CASSSDRMAYEQYF,TGTGCCAGCAGTTCCGATAGAATGGCCTACGAGCAGTACTTC
TRBJ2-3,TRBV12-3/TRBV12-4,15,NA,few,CASSLAQGEWDTQYF,TGTGCCAGCAGTTTGGCCCAGGGAGAGTGGGATACGCAGTATTTT
TRBJ2-7,TRBV11-2,13,NA,NA,CASSLYVNYEQYF,TGTGCCAGCAGCTTGTATGTAAACTACGAGCAGTACTTC
TRBJ2-5,TRBV5-6,14,NA,few,CASSGTRSAGTQYF,TGTGCCAGCAGCGGGACCAGGTCCGCGGGGACCCAGTACTTC
TRBJ1-5,TRBV19,13,NA,NA,CASTGGGNQPQHF,TGTGCCAGTACCGGAGGGGGCAATCAGCCCCAGCATTTT